The 25 T cell receptor beta chains presented below share a single source sample, sequenced in a study of T cell responses to AZD1222 COVID-19 vaccine. TCRdb keeps only in-frame clones here, not all; method: immunoSEQ multiplex PCR. This table holds more than 80,000 clones, about nine tenths found once. The specimen comprised peripheral blood, sampled on day 0 of AZD1222 vaccination. The receptors were gathered from an adult in good health.

About this clone: Mismatch with germline at one junction end may stem from a read error. This chain links TRBV6-1 with TRBJ1-1, with D unclear. This CDR3 spans 12 amino acids. Germline assignment: CDR1 MNHNS and CDR2 SASEGT. DNA for the CDR3: TGTGCCAGCAGTGAGTTCTCCCCGAGGATGTTTTTT. It yields the protein CASSEFSPRMFF.

V gene TRBV5-1 combines with J gene TRBJ2-2, with 7 bases aligning to TRBD1. The CDR3 is 14 amino acids. The trim removed 0 bases at V and 5 bases at J, leaving 1 base unmatched. Germline V lookup: CDR1 SGHRS, CDR2 YFSETQ. The CDR3 loop reads CASSLGRGTGELFF. In DNA, the CDR3 is TGCGCCAGCAGCTTGGGCAGGGGGACCGGGGAGCTGTTTTTT.

The J gene is TRBJ2-7, the V gene TRBV2; D not certain. Looked up from germline, CDR1 is SNHLY and CDR2 is FYNNEI. The CDR3 is made up of 13 amino acids. V lost 7 bases to trimming and J lost 4 bases, with 14 bases between them. CDR3 bases: TGTGCCAGCAACGGGCCCTACACTTACGAGCAGTACTTC. Translation: CASNGPYTYEQYF.

The chain joins TRBV4-1 to TRBJ1-2; 9 bases are shared with TRBD1. The V gene end was trimmed by 2 bases and the J gene end by 4 bases; junction bases not matched to a gene: 5. From germline, CDR1 is MGHRA and CDR2 YSYEKL. The CDR3 has 15 amino acids. DNA of the CDR3: TGCGCCAGCAGCCAACGACAGGGGGTGGGCTATGGCTACACCTTC. It encodes CASSQRQGVGYGYTF.

The chain has TRBV7-2 and TRBJ1-4, with 8 bases that match TRBD1. Per the germline V gene, CDR1 is SGHTA and CDR2 is FQGNSA. The CDR3 loop spans 15 amino acids. Unmatched junction bases numbered 9, after V lost 5 bases and J lost 7 bases. The CDR3 sequence: CASSQGDRGGEKLFF. CDR3 DNA sequence: TGTGCCAGCAGCCAAGGAGACAGGGGAGGTGAAAAACTGTTTTTT.

This sequence joins TRBV7-9 and TRBJ2-1, with 8 bases matching TRBD2. The CDR3 is 13 amino acids. Germline-derived CDR1 and CDR2 are SEHNR and FQNEAQ (reference sequence). V shed 4 bases and J 7 bases; nucleotides not matched to a gene: 3. CDR3 nucleotide sequence: TGTGCCAGCAGCTGGGTAGCGGGGAATGAGCAGTTCTTC. Amino acid sequence: CASSWVAGNEQFF.

This clone showed up just a few times. V and J are TRBV19 and TRBJ2-1; TRBD2 matches 16 bases. Germline V gives CDR1 LNHDA, CDR2 SQIVND (reference sequence). The junction had 10 bases not matched to a gene; V was cut back by 5 bases and J by 6 bases. The CDR3 contains 18 residues. The DNA of the CDR3 is TGTGCCAGTAGTCTTCCGGGACTAGCGGGAGGGTCTGGCAATGAGCAGTTCTTC. It yields the protein CASSLPGLAGGSGNEQFF. Full variable domain (rest looked up from reference TRBV19 and TRBJ2-1): DGGITQSPKYLFRKEGQNVTLSCEQNLNHDAMYWYRQDPGQGLRLIYYSQIVNDFQKGDIAEGYSVSREKKESFPLTVTSAQKNPTAFYLCASSLPGLAGGSGNEQFFGPGTRLTVL.

This clone occurred a few times. The chain recombines TRBV2 with TRBJ1-6; D call uncertain. Germline V gene sequence: CDR1 SNHLY, CDR2 FYNNEI. V was trimmed by 3 bases and J by 7 bases, leaving 13 bases between them. The CDR3 is made up of 15 amino acids. This CDR3 is CASSENWMGNSPLHF. The CDR3 nucleotides are TGTGCCAGCAGTGAGAACTGGATGGGGAATTCACCCCTCCACTTT.

The chain has TRBV6-5 and TRBJ2-7; either TRBD1 or TRBD2 may fit D (5 bases each). V shed 4 bases and J shed 3 bases, with 13 bases lying between them. Germline CDR1 reads MNHEY; CDR2 reads SVGAGI. The CDR3 runs to 14 residues. CDR3 sequence (DNA): TGTGCCAGCAGTTCCTCGTGGGGGAACTACGAGCAGTACTTC. This translates into CASSSSWGNYEQYF.

The chain links TRBV28 to TRBJ1-6, with TRBD1 as a possible D gene (5 bases). The CDR3 is made up of 14 amino acids. V lost 7 bases, J lost 10 bases, and 17 bases lay in between. Germline V gene sequence: CDR1 MDHEN, CDR2 SYDVKM. The CDR3 reads CASTVGRGVSPLHF. The CDR3 DNA reads TGTGCCAGCACCGTCGGAAGGGGAGTCTCACCCCTCCACTTT.

V gene TRBV15 combines with J gene TRBJ2-2; possibly TRBD1 or TRBD2 for D (7 bases each). Germline V CDR1 and CDR2: LNHNV, YYDKDF (reference sequence). This CDR3 spans 16 amino acids. Trimming left V 5 bases short and J 0 bases short, with 13 bases between. The CDR3 bases are TGTGCCACCAGCCCCAGGGGGGGCACGAACACCGGGGAGCTGTTTTTT. Its protein product is CATSPRGGTNTGELFF.

The chain employs TRBV7-9 and TRBJ1-2; D uncertain. V shed 5 bases and J shed 2 bases, with 12 bases lying between them. The CDR3 sequence is 14 residues long. Per germline, CDR1 SEHNR and CDR2 FQNEAQ (reference sequence). Here the CDR3 DNA reads TGTGCCAGCAGCCGTGCGGGTATCAACTATGGCTACACCTTC. Translation gives CASSRAGINYGYTF.

The chain employs TRBV28 and TRBJ1-4; 8 nucleotides line up with TRBD1. V lost 4 bases to trimming and J lost 8 bases; unmatched junction nucleotides: 9. CDR3 length: 15 residues. Germline V gene data show CDR1 as MDHEN and CDR2 as SYDVKM. The CDR3 bases are TGTGCCAGCAGTTCCCAGGGGGCAGGAGGGGAAAAACTGTTTTTT. This translates into CASSSQGAGGEKLFF.

The chain couples TRBV18 to TRBJ1-5, with D unresolved. The germline V gene has CDR1 KGHSH and CDR2 LQKENI. The ends were cut back, 1 base at V and 0 bases at J, with 13 bases in the middle. The CDR3 is 17 amino acids. The DNA of the CDR3 is TGTGCCAGCTCACCACAGTCGTTGGACTCTAGCAATCAGCCCCAGCATTTT. It codes for CASSPQSLDSSNQPQHF. Full variable domain (remainder filled in from reference TRBV18 and TRBJ1-5): NAGVMQNPRHLVRRRGQEARLRCSPMKGHSHVYWYRQLPEEGLKFMVYLQKENIIDESGMPKERFSAEFPKEGPSILRIQQVVRGDSAAYFCASSPQSLDSSNQPQHFGDGTRLSIL.

This clone occurred a few times. The chain recombines TRBV3-1 (or the pseudogene TRBV3-2) with TRBJ2-7; D is unresolved. The CDR3 length is 13 residues. From germline, CDR1 is LGHDT and CDR2 YNNKEL (reference sequence). The germline V and J ends were trimmed by 3 bases and 0 bases, with 6 bases remaining between them. The CDR3 protein is CASSQLSSYEQYF. CDR3 in DNA: TGTGCCAGCAGCCAGCTATCCTCCTACGAGCAGTACTTC.

The chain combines TRBV3-1 (or the pseudogene TRBV3-2) with TRBJ2-3; no clear D. The V gene lost 6 bases and the J gene lost 0 bases, with 10 bases spanning the gap. Germline V CDR1 and CDR2: LGHDT, YNNKEL (reference sequence). The CDR3 totals 14 residues. The CDR3 here is CASSEGQSTDTQYF. The CDR3 DNA follows: TGTGCCAGCAGTGAAGGGCAAAGCACAGATACGCAGTATTTT.

V and J are TRBV5-1 and TRBJ2-7, with D possibly being TRBD1 (6 bases). The CDR3 sequence is 15 residues long. Per germline, CDR1 SGHRS and CDR2 YFSETQ. Trimming removed 4 bases from V and 2 bases from J, with 16 bases in between. CDR3 in DNA: TGCGCCAGCAGCCCAATCCAACAGGGTACCTACGAGCAGTACTTC. This codes for CASSPIQQGTYEQYF.

The chain has TRBV7-9 and TRBJ2-5, with a tentative D call TRBD2 (5 bases). Trimming removed 3 bases from V and 0 bases from J, with 11 bases in between. The germline V gene encodes CDR1 SEHNR and CDR2 FQNEAQ (reference sequence). The CDR3 contains 15 residues. CDR3: CASSLAGGYQETQYF. The CDR3 coding sequence is TGTGCCAGCAGCTTGGCGGGTGGATACCAAGAGACCCAGTACTTC.

This sequence joins TRBV30 and TRBJ2-3, with D possibly TRBD1 on 6 matching bases. V was pared by 8 bases and J by 2 bases, with 14 bases between. In germline, CDR1 is GTSNPN, CDR2 SVGIG (reference sequence). The CDR3 length is 13 residues. CDR3 coding DNA: TGTGCCCGATCAGGGGCCAACACAGATACGCAGTATTTT. Its protein product is CARSGANTDTQYF.

J is TRBJ1-4 and V is TRBV25-1; D is undetermined. Germline V gene sequence: CDR1 MGHDK, CDR2 SYGVNS. The CDR3 has 17 residues. V gave up 2 bases and J gave up 5 bases, with 18 bases separating them. CDR3 sequence (DNA): TGTGCCAGCAGTGAACTAAAGGGAAACGGTTTGAATGAAAAACTGTTTTTT. Translated, it gives CASSELKGNGLNEKLFF.

J is TRBJ2-5 and V is TRBV7-2, with TRBD2 matching 14 bases. V was clipped by 4 bases and J by 4 bases; unmatched bases: 8. Germline-derived CDR1 and CDR2 are SGHTA and FQGNSA. The CDR3 is 17 residues long. CDR3 in amino acids: CASSSGLAGGSGETQYF. The DNA of the CDR3 is TGTGCCAGCAGCTCTGGACTAGCGGGGGGTTCCGGAGAGACCCAGTACTTC.

The rearrangement links TRBV6-5 to TRBJ1-1; D is unresolved. The CDR3 spans 12 residues. Germline V gives CDR1 MNHEY, CDR2 SVGAGI. Trimming removed 8 bases from V and 5 bases from J, with 12 bases in between. DNA for the CDR3: TGTGCCAGCCTAAATCAGAAGACTGAAGCTTTCTTT. Translating it yields CASLNQKTEAFF.

The rearrangement links TRBV6-5 to TRBJ1-5; perhaps TRBD1 as D (6 bases). Trimming cost V 7 bases and J 5 bases, with 18 bases left between them. The CDR3 loop spans 15 amino acids. Germline CDR1 MNHEY, CDR2 SVGAGI. This CDR3 reads CASTAWGAGDQPQHF. The CDR3 DNA reads as TGTGCCAGCACCGCGTGGGGGGCAGGAGATCAGCCCCAGCATTTT.

V gene TRBV29-1 combines with J gene TRBJ2-6, with 8 positions matching TRBD1. CDR3 length: 15 amino acids. Germline loops: CDR1 SQVTM, CDR2 ANQGSEA. The V and J ends lost 6 bases and 2 bases, in that order; junction bases with no gene match: 6. The CDR3 bases are TGCAGCGTCGGGACAGGTATTCCTGGGGCCAACGTCCTGACTTTC. Protein sequence: CSVGTGIPGANVLTF.

The DNA for the CDR3 is TGTGCCAGTAGTCTCCCGGGGTGGAGAGACTATGGCTACACCTTC. Protein sequence: CASSLPGWRDYGYTF. This chain links TRBV19 with TRBJ1-2; D is unclear. Per germline, CDR1 LNHDA and CDR2 SQIVND (reference sequence). Trimming cost V 5 bases and J 3 bases, with 16 bases left between them. The CDR3 extends over 15 amino acids. The complete variable domain, with remaining parts taken from reference TRBV19 and TRBJ1-2, reads DGGITQSPKYLFRKEGQNVTLSCEQNLNHDAMYWYRQDPGQGLRLIYYSQIVNDFQKGDIAEGYSVSREKKESFPLTVTSAQKNPTAFYLCASSLPGWRDYGYTFGSGTRLTVV.